These 16 T cell receptor beta chains were all obtained from the same sample, sequenced in a study of T cell responses to AZD1222 COVID-19 vaccine. Produced via immunoSEQ multiplex PCR; TCRdb's table is partial and in-frame only. The data show about 99,000 clones, around 86% seen once. This material consisted of peripheral blood, taken 28 days after the second dose of the MenACWY control vaccine. These receptor sequences come from an adult who received the MenACWY meningococcal vaccine as a control.

V gene TRBV20-1 combines with J gene TRBJ1-2, with 8 bases identical to TRBD1. The CDR3 length is 11 residues. CDR1 and CDR2 (germline): DFQATT, SNEGSKA (reference sequence). With 4 bases clipped from V and 8 bases from J, the junction kept 3 bases outside the gene matches. In DNA, the CDR3 is TGCAGTGCTAAATCAGGGGGCGGCTACACCTTC. Translation gives CSAKSGGGYTF.

This chain uses TRBV23-1 with TRBJ1-1, with a tentative D call TRBD1 (5 bases). TRBV23-1 qualifies as an ORF whose function is uncertain. The CDR3 totals 13 residues. The V gene lost 2 bases and the J gene lost 10 bases, with 14 bases spanning the gap. CDR3 in amino acids: CASSQRAGEGAFF. The CDR3 nucleotides read TGCGCCAGCAGTCAACGGGCGGGGGAGGGAGCTTTCTTT.

The chain uses TRBV3-1 (or the pseudogene TRBV3-2) and TRBJ1-2, with 9 nucleotides matching TRBD1. Germline V gene sequence: CDR1 LGHDT, CDR2 YNNKEL (reference sequence). The ends lost 6 bases at V and 6 bases at J; junction bases unmatched: 2. This CDR3 is 12 amino acids long. The CDR3 DNA reads as TGTGCCAGCAGGACAGGGGGTAATGGCTACACCTTC. Translating it yields CASRTGGNGYTF.

The chain combines TRBV18 with TRBJ1-5; no reliable D call. This CDR3 is built from 14 residues. V lost 6 bases and J lost 2, with 11 bases in between. From germline, CDR1 is KGHSH and CDR2 LQKENI. CDR3 residues: CASSLFEGNQPQHF. The CDR3 region has the DNA TGTGCCAGCTCCTTGTTTGAGGGCAATCAGCCCCAGCATTTT.

The chain employs TRBV3-1 (or the pseudogene TRBV3-2) and TRBJ2-3; the D is unclear. V lost 0 bases and J 8 bases, leaving 3 bases between the germline ends. This CDR3 is 11 amino acids long. Germline V lookup: CDR1 LGHDT, CDR2 YNNKEL (reference sequence). The CDR3 spells CASSQDSTQYF. CDR3 nucleotides: TGTGCCAGCAGCCAAGACAGTACGCAGTATTTT.

This chain connects TRBV30 to TRBJ2-7, with 11 nucleotides matching TRBD2. This CDR3 is 17 amino acids long. The germline gives CDR1 GTSNPN, CDR2 SVGIG (reference sequence). J gave up 6 bases and V 4 bases, and 17 bases lay outside the gene matches. The CDR3, as DNA: TGTGCCTGGAAGCGCCGGGCTAGCGGGGGGTCGATGGGCGAGCAGTACTTC. Its translation is CAWKRRASGGSMGEQYF. The entire variable domain, with the rest obtained from reference TRBV30 and TRBJ2-7, is as follows: SQTIHQWPATLVQPVGSPLSLECTVEGTSNPNLYWYRQAAGRGLQLLFYSVGIGQISSEVPQNLSASRPQDRQFILSSKKLLLSDSGFYLCAWKRRASGGSMGEQYFGPGTRLTVT.

The V call is TRBV6-6, the J call TRBJ1-6; D may be TRBD1 (6 bases). The CDR3 sequence is 12 residues long. Germline V gives CDR1 MNHNY, CDR2 SVGAGI (reference sequence). V was cut by 6 bases and J by 7 bases, with 7 bases left in between. CDR3 region: CASSTGNSPLHF. CDR3 coding DNA: TGTGCCAGCAGCACAGGGAATTCACCCCTCCACTTT.

This chain uses TRBV27 with TRBJ2-3, with 7 bases aligning to TRBD2. This CDR3 is 15 amino acids long. CDR1 is MNHEY, CDR2 SMNVEV, per germline (reference sequence). J gave up 2 bases and V 6 bases, and 8 bases lay outside the gene matches. CDR3: CASSGRGRTTDTQYF. The CDR3, as DNA: TGTGCCAGCAGCGGGCGGGGGAGAACCACAGATACGCAGTATTTT.

The chain is built from TRBV28 and TRBJ2-3; TRBD1 matches at 8 bases. Germline values: CDR1 MDHEN, CDR2 SYDVKM. The J segment lost 6 bases and the V segment lost 6 bases, leaving 11 bases of the junction unmatched. The CDR3 extends over 15 amino acids. The CDR3 DNA reads TGTGCCAGCAGAGGACAGGGAACTTCGTGGGATACGCAGTATTTT. Residues: CASRGQGTSWDTQYF.

V gene TRBV7-9 combines with J gene TRBJ1-2; weak D call: TRBD1 (5 bases). Germline V gene sequence: CDR1 SEHNR, CDR2 FQNEAQ (reference sequence). The CDR3 sequence is 16 residues long. V lost 2 bases and J 2 bases, leaving 15 bases between the germline ends. CDR3 nucleotides: TGTGCCAGCAGCTTACAAGCCCAAAGGGGCAACTATGGCTACACCTTC. It encodes CASSLQAQRGNYGYTF.

In its sample, this clone was seen once. The chain employs TRBV7-8 and TRBJ2-7, with D unclear. Germline loops: CDR1 SGHVS, CDR2 FQNEAQ. The CDR3 has 13 residues. V dropped 3 bases and J dropped 6 bases, with 12 bases sitting between them. The CDR3 DNA follows: TGTGCCAGCAGCTTCACGGCGATGGGCGAGCAGTACTTC. Its translation is CASSFTAMGEQYF.

The CDR3 loop reads CASSLVVGGPQETQYF. The CDR3 DNA is TGTGCCAGCAGCTTAGTTGTGGGGGGGCCCCAAGAGACCCAGTACTTC. The genes are TRBV7-3 and TRBJ2-5; D possibly corresponds to TRBD2 (7 bases). Trimming left V 2 bases short and J 1 base short, with 14 bases between. The CDR3 length is 16 residues. Germline V gene data show CDR1 as SGHTA and CDR2 as FQGTGA.

In its sample, this clone was seen once. The chain joins TRBV6-6 to TRBJ1-2; the D gene is possibly TRBD1 (6 bases). The CDR3 extends over 15 amino acids. The V and J ends lost 6 bases and 4 bases respectively, with 18 bases between them. Germline V gene sequence: CDR1 MNHNY, CDR2 SVGAGI (reference sequence). The CDR3 DNA reads as TGTGCCAGCAGGCCACCCGAACAGGGAGCCTATGGCTACACCTTC. This codes for CASRPPEQGAYGYTF.

The chain recombines TRBV11-2 with TRBJ2-7; D not resolved. Between the trimmed V and J ends, which lost 3 bases and 4 bases, there was a span of 13 bases. The CDR3 is 14 residues long. The V gene's germline CDR1 is SGHAT and CDR2 FQNNGV. CDR3 sequence (DNA): TGTGCCAGCAGCTTCTCCGACGGATTATACGAGCAGTACTTC. It specifies CASSFSDGLYEQYF.

The V and J genes are TRBV3-1 (or the pseudogene TRBV3-2) and TRBJ2-7, with 7 bases fitting TRBD2. This CDR3 is 15 amino acids long. CDR1 and CDR2 (germline): LGHDT, YNNKEL (reference sequence). Losses at the gene ends were 6 bases for V and 7 bases for J; bases not matched to a gene: 15. CDR3 DNA sequence: TGTGCCAGCAGTACTCTTTGGCGGGGGACGGGGGAGCAGTACTTC. This encodes CASSTLWRGTGEQYF.

The chain combines TRBV7-9 with TRBJ1-2; D uncertain. Germline lookup yields CDR1 SEHNR and CDR2 FQNEAQ (reference sequence). With 3 bases removed from V and 6 bases from J, the gap between germline ends came to 5 bases. The CDR3 totals 11 residues. The CDR3 nucleotides read TGTGCCAGCAGCTTTCTAGATGGCTACACCTTC. Residues: CASSFLDGYTF. Looking up the rest from reference TRBV7-9 and TRBJ1-2 gives the full variable domain: DTGVSQNPRHKITKRGQNVTFRCDPISEHNRLYWYRQTLGQGPEFLTYFQNEAQLEKSRLLSDRFSAERPKGSFSTLEIQRTEQGDSAMYLCASSFLDGYTFGSGTRLTVV.